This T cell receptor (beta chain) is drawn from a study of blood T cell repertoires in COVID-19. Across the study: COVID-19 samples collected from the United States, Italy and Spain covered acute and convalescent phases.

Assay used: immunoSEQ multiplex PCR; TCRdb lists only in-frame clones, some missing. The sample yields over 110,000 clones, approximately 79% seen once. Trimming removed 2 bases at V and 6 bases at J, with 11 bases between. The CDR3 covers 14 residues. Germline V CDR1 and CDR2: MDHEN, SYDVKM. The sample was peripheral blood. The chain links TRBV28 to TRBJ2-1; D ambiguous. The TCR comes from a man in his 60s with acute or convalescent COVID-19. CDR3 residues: CASSLGGSLNEQFF. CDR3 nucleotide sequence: TGTGCCAGCAGTTTAGGTGGTAGCCTCAATGAGCAGTTCTTC. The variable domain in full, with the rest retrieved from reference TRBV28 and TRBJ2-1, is DVKVTQSSRYLVKRTGEKVFLECVQDMDHENMFWYRQDPGLGLRLIYFSYDVKMKEKGDIPEGYSVSREKKERFSLILESASTNQTSMYLCASSLGGSLNEQFFGPGTRLTVL.